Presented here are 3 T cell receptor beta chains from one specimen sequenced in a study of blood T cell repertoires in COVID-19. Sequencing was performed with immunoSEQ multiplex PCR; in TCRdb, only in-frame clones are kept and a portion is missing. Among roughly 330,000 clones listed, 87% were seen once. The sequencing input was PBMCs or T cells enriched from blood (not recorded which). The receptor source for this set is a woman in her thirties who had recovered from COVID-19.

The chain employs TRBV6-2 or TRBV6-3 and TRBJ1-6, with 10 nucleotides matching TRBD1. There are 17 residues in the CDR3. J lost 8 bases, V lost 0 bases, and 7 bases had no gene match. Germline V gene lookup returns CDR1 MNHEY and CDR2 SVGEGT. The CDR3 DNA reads TGTGCCAGCAGTTACTCCTCGGACAGGGGGACTTATTCACCCCTCCACTTT. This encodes CASSYSSDRGTYSPLHF.

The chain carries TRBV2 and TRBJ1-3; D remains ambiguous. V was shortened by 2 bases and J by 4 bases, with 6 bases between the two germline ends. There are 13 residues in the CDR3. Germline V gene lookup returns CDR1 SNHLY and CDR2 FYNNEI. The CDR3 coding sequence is TGTGCCAGCAGTGAAAACATCGGAAACACCATATATTTT. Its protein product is CASSENIGNTIYF.

CDR3 nucleotides: TGTGCCAGTAGTTTTCCAGGGGTAAACTATGGCTACACCTTC. Its translation: CASSFPGVNYGYTF. The chain recombines TRBV19 with TRBJ1-2, with a tentative D call TRBD1 (6 bases). The CDR3 runs 14 residues. Germline V gene data show CDR1 as LNHDA and CDR2 as SQIVND (reference sequence). V was clipped by 5 bases and J by 2 bases, with 12 bases between them.